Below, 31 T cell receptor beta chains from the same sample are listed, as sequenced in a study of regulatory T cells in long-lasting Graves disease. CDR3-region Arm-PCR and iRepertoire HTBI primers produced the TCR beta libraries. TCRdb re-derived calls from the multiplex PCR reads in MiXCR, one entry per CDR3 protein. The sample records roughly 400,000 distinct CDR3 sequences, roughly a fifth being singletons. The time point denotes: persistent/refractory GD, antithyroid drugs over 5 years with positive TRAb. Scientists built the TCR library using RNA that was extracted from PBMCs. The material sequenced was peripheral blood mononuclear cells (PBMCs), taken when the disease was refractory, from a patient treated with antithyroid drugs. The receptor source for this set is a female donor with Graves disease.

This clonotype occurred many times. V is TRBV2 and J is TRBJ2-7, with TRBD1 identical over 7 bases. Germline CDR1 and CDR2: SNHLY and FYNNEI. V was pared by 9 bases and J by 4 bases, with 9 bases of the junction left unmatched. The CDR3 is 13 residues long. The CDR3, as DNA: TGTGCCAGTTCAACAGGGGCCTCATACGAGCAGTACTTC. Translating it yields CASSTGASYEQYF. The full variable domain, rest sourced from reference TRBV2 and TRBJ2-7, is EPEVTQTPSHQVTQMGQEVILRCVPISNHLYFYWYRQILGQKVEFLVSFYNNEISEKSEIFDDQFSVERPDGSNFTLKIRSTKLEDSAMYFCASSTGASYEQYFGPGTRLTVT.

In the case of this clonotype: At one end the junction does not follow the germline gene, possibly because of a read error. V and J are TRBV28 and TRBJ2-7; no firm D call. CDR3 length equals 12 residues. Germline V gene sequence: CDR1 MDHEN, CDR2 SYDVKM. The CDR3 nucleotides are TGTGCCAGTCAGGAGAGCTCCTTCGAGCAGTACTTC. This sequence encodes CASQESSFEQYF. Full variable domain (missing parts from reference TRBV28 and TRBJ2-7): DVKVTQSSRYLVKRTGEKVFLECVQDMDHENMFWYRQDPGLGLRLIYFSYDVKMKEKGDIPEGYSVSREKKERFSLILESASTNQTSMYLCASQESSFEQYFGPGTRLTVT.

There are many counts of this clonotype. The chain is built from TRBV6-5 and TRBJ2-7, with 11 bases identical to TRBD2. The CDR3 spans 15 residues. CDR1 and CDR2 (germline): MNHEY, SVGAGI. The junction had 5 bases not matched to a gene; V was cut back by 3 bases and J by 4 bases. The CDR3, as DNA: TGTGCCAGCAGTTATTTTACTAGCGGGAGTTACGAGCAGTACTTC. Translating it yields CASSYFTSGSYEQYF.

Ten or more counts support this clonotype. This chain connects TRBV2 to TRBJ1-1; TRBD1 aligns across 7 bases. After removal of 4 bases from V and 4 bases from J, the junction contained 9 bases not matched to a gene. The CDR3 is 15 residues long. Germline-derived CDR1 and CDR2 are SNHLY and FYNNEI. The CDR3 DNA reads TGTGCCAGCAGTGTCTCGAGGGGGCTGGGCACTGAAGCTTTCTTT. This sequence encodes CASSVSRGLGTEAFF.

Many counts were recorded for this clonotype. The CDR3 DNA reads as TGTGCCAGCAGTGCGACAGGGGGCATGGCAACGTACGAGCAGTACTTC. It is translated as CASSATGGMATYEQYF. The chain has TRBV6-2 or TRBV6-3 and TRBJ2-7; TRBD1 matches at 10 bases. The junction had 11 bases not matched to a gene; V was cut back by 5 bases and J by 4 bases. Germline CDR1 is MNHEY and CDR2 is SVGEGT. CDR3 length: 16 amino acids.

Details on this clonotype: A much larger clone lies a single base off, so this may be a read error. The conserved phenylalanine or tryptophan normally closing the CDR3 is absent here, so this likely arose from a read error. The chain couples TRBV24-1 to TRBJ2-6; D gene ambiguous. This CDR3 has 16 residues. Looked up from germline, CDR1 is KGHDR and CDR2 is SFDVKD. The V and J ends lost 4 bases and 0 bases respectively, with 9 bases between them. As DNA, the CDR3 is TGTGCCACCAGTGACAAACAAGGCTCTGGGGCCAACGTCCTGACTCTC. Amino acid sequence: CATSDKQGSGANVLTL.

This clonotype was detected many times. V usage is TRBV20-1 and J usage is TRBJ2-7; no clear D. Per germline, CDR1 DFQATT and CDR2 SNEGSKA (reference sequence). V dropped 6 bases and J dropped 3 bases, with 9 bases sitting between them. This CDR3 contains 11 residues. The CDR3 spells CSAGRLYEQYF. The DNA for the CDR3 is TGCAGTGCAGGCAGGCTCTACGAGCAGTACTTC.

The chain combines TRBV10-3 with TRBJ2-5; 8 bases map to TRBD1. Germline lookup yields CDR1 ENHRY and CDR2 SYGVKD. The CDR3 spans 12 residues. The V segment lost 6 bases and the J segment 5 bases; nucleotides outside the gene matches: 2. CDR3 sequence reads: CAIRGQAETQYF. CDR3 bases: TGTGCCATCAGGGGACAGGCTGAGACCCAGTACTTC.

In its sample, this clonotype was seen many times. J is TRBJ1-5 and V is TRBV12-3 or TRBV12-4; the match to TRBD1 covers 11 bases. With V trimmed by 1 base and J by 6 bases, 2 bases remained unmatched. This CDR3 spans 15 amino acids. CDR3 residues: CASSLGTGGFQPQHF. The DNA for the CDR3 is TGTGCCAGCAGTTTAGGGACAGGGGGCTTTCAGCCCCAGCATTTT.

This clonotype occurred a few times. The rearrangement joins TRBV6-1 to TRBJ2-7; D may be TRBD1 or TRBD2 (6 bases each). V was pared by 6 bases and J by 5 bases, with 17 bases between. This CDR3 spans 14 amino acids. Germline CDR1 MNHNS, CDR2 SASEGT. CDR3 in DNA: TGTGCCAGCAGCCACGGCAGGGGAGGTGACGAGCAGTACTTC. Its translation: CASSHGRGGDEQYF.

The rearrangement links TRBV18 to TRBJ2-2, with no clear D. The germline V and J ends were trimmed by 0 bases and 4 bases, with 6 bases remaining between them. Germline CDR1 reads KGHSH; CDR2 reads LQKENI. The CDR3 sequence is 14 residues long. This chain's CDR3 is CASSPPGFTGELFF. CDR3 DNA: TGTGCCAGCTCACCACCAGGGTTCACCGGGGAGCTGTTTTTT.

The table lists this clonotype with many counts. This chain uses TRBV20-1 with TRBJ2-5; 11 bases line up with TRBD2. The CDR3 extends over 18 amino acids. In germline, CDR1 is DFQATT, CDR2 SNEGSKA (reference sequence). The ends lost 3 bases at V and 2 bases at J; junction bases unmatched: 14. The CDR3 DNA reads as TGCAGTGCTAGTAATTGGTGGGCTAGCGGGAGGAGGCAAGAGACCCAGTACTTC. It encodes CSASNWWASGRRQETQYF.

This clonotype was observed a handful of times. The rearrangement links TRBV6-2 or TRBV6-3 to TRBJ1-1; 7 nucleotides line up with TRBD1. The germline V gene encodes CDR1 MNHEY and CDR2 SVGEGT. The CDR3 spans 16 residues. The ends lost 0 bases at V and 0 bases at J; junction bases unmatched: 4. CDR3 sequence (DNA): TGTGCCAGCAGTTACTCCTGGGACAGCTTGAACACTGAAGCTTTCTTT. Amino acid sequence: CASSYSWDSLNTEAFF.

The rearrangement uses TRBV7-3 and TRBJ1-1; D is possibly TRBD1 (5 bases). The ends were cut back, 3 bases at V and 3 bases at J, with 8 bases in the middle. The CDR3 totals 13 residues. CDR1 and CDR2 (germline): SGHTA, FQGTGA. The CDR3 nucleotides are TGTGCCAGCAGCTTCGACAGATACACTGAAGCTTTCTTT. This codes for CASSFDRYTEAFF. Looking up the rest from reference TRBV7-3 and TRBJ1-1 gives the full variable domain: GAGVSQTPSNKVTEKGKYVELRCDPISGHTALYWYRQSLGQGPEFLIYFQGTGAADDSGLPNDRFFAVRPEGSVSTLKIQRTERGDSAVYLCASSFDRYTEAFFGQGTRLTVV.

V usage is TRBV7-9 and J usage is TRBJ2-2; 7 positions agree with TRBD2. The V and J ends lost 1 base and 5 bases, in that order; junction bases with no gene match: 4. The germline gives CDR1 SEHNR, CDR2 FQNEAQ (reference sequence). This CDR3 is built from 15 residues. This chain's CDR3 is CASSLGAGETGELFF. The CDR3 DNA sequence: TGTGCCAGCAGCTTAGGCGCGGGAGAAACCGGGGAGCTGTTTTTT.

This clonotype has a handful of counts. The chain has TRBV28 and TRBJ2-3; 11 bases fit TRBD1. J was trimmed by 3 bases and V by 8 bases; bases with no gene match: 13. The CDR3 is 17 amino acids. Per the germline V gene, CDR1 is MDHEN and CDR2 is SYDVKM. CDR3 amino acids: CASFDLTGTGGTDTQYF. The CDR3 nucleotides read TGTGCCAGCTTTGACCTTACCGGGACAGGGGGTACAGATACGCAGTATTTT.

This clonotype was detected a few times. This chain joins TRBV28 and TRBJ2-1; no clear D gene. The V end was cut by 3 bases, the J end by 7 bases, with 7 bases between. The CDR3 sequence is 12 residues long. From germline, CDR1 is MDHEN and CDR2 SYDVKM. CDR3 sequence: CASSFGENEQFF. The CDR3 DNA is TGTGCCAGCAGTTTCGGTGAGAATGAGCAGTTCTTC.

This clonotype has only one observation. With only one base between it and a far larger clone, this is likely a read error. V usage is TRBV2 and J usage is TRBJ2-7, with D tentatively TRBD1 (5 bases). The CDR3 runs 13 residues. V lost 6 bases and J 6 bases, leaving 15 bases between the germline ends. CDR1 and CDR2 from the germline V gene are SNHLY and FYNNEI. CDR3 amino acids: CASSPSAGFEQYF. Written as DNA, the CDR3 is TGTGCCAGCAGCCCATCTGCAGGGTTCGAGCAGTACTTC.

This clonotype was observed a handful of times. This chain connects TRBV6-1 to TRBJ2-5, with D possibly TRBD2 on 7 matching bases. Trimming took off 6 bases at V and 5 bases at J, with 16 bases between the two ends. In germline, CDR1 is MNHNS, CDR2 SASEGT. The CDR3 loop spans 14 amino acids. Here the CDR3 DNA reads TGTGCCAGCAGCTTATCGGGGGGCCTGGAGACCCAGTACTTC. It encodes CASSLSGGLETQYF.

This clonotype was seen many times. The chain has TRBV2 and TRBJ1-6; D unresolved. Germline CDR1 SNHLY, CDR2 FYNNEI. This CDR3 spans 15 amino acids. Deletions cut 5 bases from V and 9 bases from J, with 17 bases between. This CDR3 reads CASSLVRSASSPLHF. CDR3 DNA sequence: TGTGCCAGCAGTTTGGTGCGGAGTGCTAGTTCACCCCTCCACTTT.

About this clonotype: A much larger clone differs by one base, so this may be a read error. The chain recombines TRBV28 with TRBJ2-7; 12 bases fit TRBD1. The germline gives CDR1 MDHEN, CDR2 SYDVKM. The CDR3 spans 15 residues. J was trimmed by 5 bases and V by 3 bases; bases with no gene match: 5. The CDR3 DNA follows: TGTGCCAGCAGTTTTGGGACAGGGGGCTTGAACGAGCAGTACTTC. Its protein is CASSFGTGGLNEQYF.

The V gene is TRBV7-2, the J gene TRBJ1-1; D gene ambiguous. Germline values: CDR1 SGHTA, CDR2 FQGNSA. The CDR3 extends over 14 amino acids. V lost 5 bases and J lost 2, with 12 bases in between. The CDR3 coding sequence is TGTGCCAGCAGCCCCCCCTGGTCTAACACTGAAGCTTTCTTT. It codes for CASSPPWSNTEAFF.

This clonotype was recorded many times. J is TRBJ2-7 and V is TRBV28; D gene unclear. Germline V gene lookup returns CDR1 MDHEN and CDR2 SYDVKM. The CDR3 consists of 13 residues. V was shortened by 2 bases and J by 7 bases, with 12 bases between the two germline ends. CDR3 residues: CASSLDGGKEQYF. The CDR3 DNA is TGTGCCAGCAGTTTAGACGGTGGGAAAGAGCAGTACTTC. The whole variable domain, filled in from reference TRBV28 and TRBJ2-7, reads DVKVTQSSRYLVKRTGEKVFLECVQDMDHENMFWYRQDPGLGLRLIYFSYDVKMKEKGDIPEGYSVSREKKERFSLILESASTNQTSMYLCASSLDGGKEQYFGPGTRLTVT.

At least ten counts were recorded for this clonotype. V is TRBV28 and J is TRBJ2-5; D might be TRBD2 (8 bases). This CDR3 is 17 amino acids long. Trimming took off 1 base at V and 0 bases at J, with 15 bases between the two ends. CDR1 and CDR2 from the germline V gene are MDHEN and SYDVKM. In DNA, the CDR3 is TGTGCCAGCAGTTTATCGGGGGGGACAGTCTACCAAGAGACCCAGTACTTC. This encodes CASSLSGGTVYQETQYF.

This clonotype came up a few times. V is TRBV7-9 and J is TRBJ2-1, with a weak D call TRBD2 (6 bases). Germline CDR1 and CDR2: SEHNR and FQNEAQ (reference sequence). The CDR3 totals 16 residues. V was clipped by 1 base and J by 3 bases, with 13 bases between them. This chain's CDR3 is CASSLVAGKLYNEQFF. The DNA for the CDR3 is TGTGCCAGCAGCTTAGTGGCGGGAAAGCTCTACAATGAGCAGTTCTTC.

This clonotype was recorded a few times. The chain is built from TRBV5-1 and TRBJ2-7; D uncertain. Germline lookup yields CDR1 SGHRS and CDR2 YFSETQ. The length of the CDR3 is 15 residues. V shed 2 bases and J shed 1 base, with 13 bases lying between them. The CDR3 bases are TGCGCCAGCAGCTTCTGGGCCCCTGGGTCCTACGAGCAGTACTTC. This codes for CASSFWAPGSYEQYF.

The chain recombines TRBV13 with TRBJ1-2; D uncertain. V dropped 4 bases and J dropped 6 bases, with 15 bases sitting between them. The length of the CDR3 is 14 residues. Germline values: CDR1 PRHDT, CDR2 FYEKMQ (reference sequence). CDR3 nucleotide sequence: TGTGCCAGCAGCTCCGACGACGGAGGGAATGGCTACACCTTC. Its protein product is CASSSDDGGNGYTF.

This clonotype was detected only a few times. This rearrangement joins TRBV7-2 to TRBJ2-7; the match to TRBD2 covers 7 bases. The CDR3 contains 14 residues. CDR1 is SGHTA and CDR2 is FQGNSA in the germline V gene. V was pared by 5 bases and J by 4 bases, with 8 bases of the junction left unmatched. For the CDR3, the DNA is TGTGCCAGCAGCGGGGGGGGTTTGGGGTACGAGCAGTACTTC. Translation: CASSGGGLGYEQYF.

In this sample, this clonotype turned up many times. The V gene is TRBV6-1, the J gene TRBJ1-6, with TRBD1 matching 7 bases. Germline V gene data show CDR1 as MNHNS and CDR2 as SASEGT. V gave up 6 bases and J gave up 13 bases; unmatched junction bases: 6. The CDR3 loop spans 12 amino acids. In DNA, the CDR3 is TGTGCCAGCAGCAAGACAGGGAACCCCCTCCACTTT. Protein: CASSKTGNPLHF.

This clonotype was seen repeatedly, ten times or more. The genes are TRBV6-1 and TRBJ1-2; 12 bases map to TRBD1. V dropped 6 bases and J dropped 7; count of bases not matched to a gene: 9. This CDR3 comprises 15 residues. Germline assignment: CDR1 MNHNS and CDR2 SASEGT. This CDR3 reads CASRPRDRGLLGYTF. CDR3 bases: TGTGCCAGCAGACCCCGGGACAGGGGGCTTCTTGGCTACACCTTC.

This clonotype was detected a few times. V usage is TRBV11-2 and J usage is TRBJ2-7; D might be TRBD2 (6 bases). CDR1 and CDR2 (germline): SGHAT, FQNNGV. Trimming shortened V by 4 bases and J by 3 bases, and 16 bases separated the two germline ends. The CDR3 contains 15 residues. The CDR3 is CASSSQPGSDYEQYF. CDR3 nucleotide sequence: TGTGCCAGCAGCTCCCAACCCGGGAGTGACTACGAGCAGTACTTC.